The rows below give T cell receptor beta chains drawn from one sample of a study of T cell responses to AZD1222 COVID-19 vaccine. TCRdb's table, derived via immunoSEQ multiplex PCR, lists solely in-frame clones and lacks some. The sample includes about 150,000 clones, 90% of them seen just once. Sequenced material: peripheral blood, taken on day 0 of AZD1222 vaccination. Receptors were obtained from an adult in good health. CDR3s include the opening cysteine and the closing phenylalanine or tryptophan. The D gene is left open where the match is weak.

>TRBV6-2/TRBV6-3|TRBJ2-1|TRBD2
TGTGCCAGCAGTTACGGGTCTCGGGCGGGAGCCGCCGGTGAGCAGTTCTTC
CASSYGSRAGAAGEQFF
>TRBV28|TRBJ1-5|TRBD1
TGTGCCAGCAGTATCAACCGGGACAGAAGAAATCAGCCCCAGCATTTT
CASSINRDRRNQPQHF
>TRBV14|TRBJ2-2|TRBD1
TGTGCCAGCAGCCCACTTCAGGGGGCTAGTACCGGGGAGCTGTTTTTT
CASSPLQGASTGELFF
>TRBV4-2|TRBJ2-7|-
TGTGCCAGCAGCCAAGACTTAGCGGACGAAACCTACGAGCAGTACTTC
CASSQDLADETYEQYF
>TRBV4-3|TRBJ1-2|-
TGCGCCAGCAGCCAAGCTACAGGGACTTTTGGCTACACCTTC
CASSQATGTFGYTF
>TRBV7-9|TRBJ1-2|-
TGTGCCAGCAGCTTAGTGGTGGGGGGCAGGATCTATGGCTACACCTTC
CASSLVVGGRIYGYTF
>TRBV27|TRBJ2-7|-
TGTGCCAGCAGTCCTATAAGACAGACCCTAGGCTCTTATTACGAGCAGTACTTC
CASSPIRQTLGSYYEQYF
>TRBV5-4|TRBJ2-7|-
TGTGCCAGCAGCTTTACGGCGGGAATTGCCGACGAGCAGTACTTC
CASSFTAGIADEQYF
>TRBV28|TRBJ1-5|-
TGTGCCAGCAGTCCGAAAGGGTGGCCCAGCAATCAGCCCCAGCATTTT
CASSPKGWPSNQPQHF
>TRBV19|TRBJ2-7|TRBD1
TGTGCCAGTAGCCACGGGACAGGGTCCTACGAGCAGTACTTC
CASSHGTGSYEQYF
>TRBV27|TRBJ1-1|-
TGTGCCAGCAGTTTTTCGGCTGAGGAGAACACTGAAGCTTTCTTT
CASSFSAEENTEAFF